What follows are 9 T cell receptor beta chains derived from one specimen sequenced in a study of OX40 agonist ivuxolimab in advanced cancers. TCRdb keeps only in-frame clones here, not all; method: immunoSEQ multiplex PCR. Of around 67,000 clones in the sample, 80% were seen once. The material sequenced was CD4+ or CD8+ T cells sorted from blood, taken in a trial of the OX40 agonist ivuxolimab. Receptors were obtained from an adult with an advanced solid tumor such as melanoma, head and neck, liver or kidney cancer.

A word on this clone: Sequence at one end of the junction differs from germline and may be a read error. In DNA, the CDR3 is TGTGCCGGCAGTTACGCGACTAGCGGGGGGGAAAAGACCCAGTACTTC. It translates to CAGSYATSGGEKTQYF. The rearrangement links TRBV6-5 to TRBJ2-5; 14 bases align to TRBD2. Germline lookup yields CDR1 MNHEY and CDR2 SVGAGI. The CDR3 contains 16 residues.

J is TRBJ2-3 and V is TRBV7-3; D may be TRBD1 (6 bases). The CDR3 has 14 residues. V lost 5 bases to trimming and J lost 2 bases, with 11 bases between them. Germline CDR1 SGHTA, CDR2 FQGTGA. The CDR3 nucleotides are TGTGCCAGCAGCCCCCGACAGGTCACAGATACGCAGTATTTT. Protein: CASSPRQVTDTQYF.

The CDR3 reads CASTLSGGYQETQYF. DNA of the CDR3: TGTGCCAGCACCTTAAGCGGGGGGTACCAAGAGACCCAGTACTTC. The chain joins TRBV9 to TRBJ2-5, with TRBD2 matching over 9 bases. The CDR3 is 15 residues long. V lost 6 bases to trimming and J lost 0 bases; unmatched junction nucleotides: 6. Germline V gene data show CDR1 as SGDLS and CDR2 as YYNGEE.

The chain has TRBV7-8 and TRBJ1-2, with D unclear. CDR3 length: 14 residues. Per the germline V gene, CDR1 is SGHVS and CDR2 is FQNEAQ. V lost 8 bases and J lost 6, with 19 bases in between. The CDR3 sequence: CASGRGRAFDGYTF. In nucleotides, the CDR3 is TGTGCCAGCGGACGGGGTAGGGCCTTTGATGGCTACACCTTC. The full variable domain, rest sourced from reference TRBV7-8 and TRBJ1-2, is GAGVSQSPRYKVAKRGQDVALRCDPISGHVSLFWYQQALGQGPEFLTYFQNEAQLDKSGLPSDRFFAERPEGSVSTLKIQRTQQEDSAVYLCASGRGRAFDGYTFGSGTRLTVV.

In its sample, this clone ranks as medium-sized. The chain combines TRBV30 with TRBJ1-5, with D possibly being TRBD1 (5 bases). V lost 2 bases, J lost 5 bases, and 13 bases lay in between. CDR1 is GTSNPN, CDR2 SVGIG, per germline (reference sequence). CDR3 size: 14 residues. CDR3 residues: CAWSPGLGDQPQHF. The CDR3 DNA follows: TGTGCCTGGAGTCCCGGGCTGGGGGATCAGCCCCAGCATTTT.

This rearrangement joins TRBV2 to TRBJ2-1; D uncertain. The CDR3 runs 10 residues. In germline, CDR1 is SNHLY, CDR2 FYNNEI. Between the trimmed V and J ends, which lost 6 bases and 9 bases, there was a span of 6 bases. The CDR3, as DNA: TGTGCCAGCAGCCGGACTGAGCAGTTCTTC. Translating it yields CASSRTEQFF.

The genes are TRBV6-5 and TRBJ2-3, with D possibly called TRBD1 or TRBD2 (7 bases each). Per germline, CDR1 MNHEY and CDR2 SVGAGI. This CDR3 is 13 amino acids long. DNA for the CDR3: TGTGCTAGTCAGGGGGGGCCCACAGATACGCAGTATTTT. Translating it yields CASQGGPTDTQYF.

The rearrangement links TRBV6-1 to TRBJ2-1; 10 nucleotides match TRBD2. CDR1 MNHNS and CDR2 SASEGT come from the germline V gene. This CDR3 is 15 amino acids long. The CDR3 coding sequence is TGTGCGGCAGCGGGGGGGCGCACAGTGTACAATGAGCAGTTCTTC. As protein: CAAAGGRTVYNEQFF.

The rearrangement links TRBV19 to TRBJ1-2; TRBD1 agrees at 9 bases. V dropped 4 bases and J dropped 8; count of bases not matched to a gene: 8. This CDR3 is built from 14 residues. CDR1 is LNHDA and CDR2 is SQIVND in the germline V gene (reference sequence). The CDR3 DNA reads TGTGCCAGTAGTACGGGACAGGGTTTGGGCGGCTACACCTTC. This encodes CASSTGQGLGGYTF.